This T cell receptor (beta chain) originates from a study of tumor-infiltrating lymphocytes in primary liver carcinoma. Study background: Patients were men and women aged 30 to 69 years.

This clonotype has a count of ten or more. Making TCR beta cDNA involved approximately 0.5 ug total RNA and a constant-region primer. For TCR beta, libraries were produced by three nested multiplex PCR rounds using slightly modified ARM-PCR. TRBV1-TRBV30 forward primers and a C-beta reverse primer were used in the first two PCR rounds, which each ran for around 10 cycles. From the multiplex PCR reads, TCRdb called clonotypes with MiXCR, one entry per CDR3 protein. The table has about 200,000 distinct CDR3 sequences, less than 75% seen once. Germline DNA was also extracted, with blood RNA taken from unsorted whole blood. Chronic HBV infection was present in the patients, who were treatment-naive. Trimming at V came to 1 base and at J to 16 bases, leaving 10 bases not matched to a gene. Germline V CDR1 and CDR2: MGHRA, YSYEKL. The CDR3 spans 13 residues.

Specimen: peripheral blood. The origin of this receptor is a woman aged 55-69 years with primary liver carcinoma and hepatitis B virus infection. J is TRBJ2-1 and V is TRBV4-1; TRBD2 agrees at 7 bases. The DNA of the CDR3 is TGCGCCAGCAGCCAAGGCTGGGAGGGAGCGGAATTCTTC. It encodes CASSQGWEGAEFF.